The next 8 T cell receptor beta chains were all read from a single sample in a study of T cell changes during pregnancy in multiple sclerosis. Produced via immunoSEQ multiplex PCR; TCRdb's table is partial and in-frame only. The sample contains 100,000 or so clones, almost 95% of which appear only once. The specimen comprised peripheral blood, sampled in the third trimester of pregnancy. The source is a female donor with multiple sclerosis, enrolled in a pregnancy study.

The V gene is TRBV15, the J gene TRBJ2-5, with TRBD2 identical over 8 bases. J gave up 5 bases and V 2 bases, and 13 bases lay outside the gene matches. The CDR3 is 17 residues long. The germline V gene encodes CDR1 LNHNV and CDR2 YYDKDF (reference sequence). CDR3 sequence: CATSRRAGVGYGETQYF. CDR3 coding DNA: TGTGCCACCAGCAGACGAGCGGGAGTGGGGTACGGGGAGACCCAGTACTTC.

V gene TRBV18 combines with J gene TRBJ1-1; D unclear. The CDR3 sequence is 15 residues long. The germline CDR1 and CDR2 sequences are KGHSH and LQKENI. V lost 1 base and J 1 base, leaving 10 bases between the germline ends. CDR3 bases: TGTGCCAGCTCACCACTCGAGCTAACGAACACTGAAGCTTTCTTT. This sequence encodes CASSPLELTNTEAFF.

This clone has a single count. The chain is built from TRBV5-4 and TRBJ2-5; the D is unclear. Trimming removed 0 bases at V and 2 bases at J, with 8 bases between. The germline V gene encodes CDR1 SGHNT and CDR2 YYREEE (reference sequence). This CDR3 is built from 14 residues. CDR3 loop: CASSLELLQETQYF. CDR3 nucleotides: TGTGCCAGCAGCTTGGAACTGCTTCAAGAGACCCAGTACTTC.

This clone is a singleton in its sample. The chain employs TRBV5-1 and TRBJ2-4; D is possibly TRBD1 (6 bases). The CDR3 sequence is 15 residues long. Germline V gene data show CDR1 as SGHRS and CDR2 as YFSETQ. The V gene lost 0 bases and the J gene lost 3 bases, with 10 bases spanning the gap. CDR3 protein: CASSLEPGDKNIQYF. DNA of the CDR3: TGCGCCAGCAGCTTGGAACCAGGGGACAAAAACATTCAGTACTTC. Supplemented by reference TRBV5-1 and TRBJ2-4, the full variable domain reads KAGVTQTPRYLIKTRGQQVTLSCSPISGHRSVSWYQQTPGQGLQFLFEYFSETQRNKGNFPGRFSGRQFSNSRSEMNVSTLELGDSALYLCASSLEPGDKNIQYFGAGTRLSVL.

CDR3 region: CASSLTGGLGYTF. CDR3 sequence (DNA): TGCGCCAGCAGCTTAACAGGGGGCCTTGGCTACACCTTC. The rearrangement joins TRBV5-1 to TRBJ1-2; TRBD1 agrees at 9 bases. Trimming took 2 bases from V and 7 from J; bases not matched to a gene: 3. This CDR3 has 13 residues. The germline gives CDR1 SGHRS, CDR2 YFSETQ.

The V and J genes are TRBV2 and TRBJ1-4; possible D gene TRBD1, 6 bases. V was trimmed by 6 bases and J by 4 bases, leaving 18 bases between them. This CDR3 is 16 amino acids long. Germline V lookup: CDR1 SNHLY, CDR2 FYNNEI. CDR3 residues: CASSPPRGHYNEKLFF. DNA of the CDR3: TGTGCCAGCAGCCCCCCGAGGGGACACTATAATGAAAAACTGTTTTTT.

This rearrangement joins TRBV2 to TRBJ2-1, with D possibly being TRBD2 (5 bases). With 7 bases removed from V and 0 bases from J, the gap between germline ends came to 16 bases. CDR3 length: 16 amino acids. Per the germline V gene, CDR1 is SNHLY and CDR2 is FYNNEI. Written as DNA, the CDR3 is TGTGCCAGCATCGAGGGTTCTCGCAGCTCCTACAATGAGCAGTTCTTC. Protein: CASIEGSRSSYNEQFF.

CDR3 in amino acids: CASSLGRGLGYNEQFF. The DNA for the CDR3 is TGTGCCAGCAGCTTAGGTAGGGGACTAGGATACAATGAGCAGTTCTTC. The V gene is TRBV11-2, the J gene TRBJ2-1; TRBD2 aligns across 8 bases. Germline V CDR1 and CDR2: SGHAT, FQNNGV. V lost 1 base to trimming and J lost 4 bases; unmatched junction nucleotides: 6. The CDR3 has 16 residues.